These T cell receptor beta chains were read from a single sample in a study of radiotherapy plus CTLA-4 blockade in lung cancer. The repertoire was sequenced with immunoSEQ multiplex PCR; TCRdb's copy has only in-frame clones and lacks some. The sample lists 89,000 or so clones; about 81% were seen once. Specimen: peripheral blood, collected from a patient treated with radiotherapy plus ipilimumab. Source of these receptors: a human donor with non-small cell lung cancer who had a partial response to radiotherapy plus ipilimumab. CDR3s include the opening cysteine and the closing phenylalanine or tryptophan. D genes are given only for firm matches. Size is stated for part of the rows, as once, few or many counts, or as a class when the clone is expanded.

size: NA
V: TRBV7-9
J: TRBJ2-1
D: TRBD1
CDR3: CASSFTGGSYNEQFF
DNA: TGTGCCAGCAGCTTTACAGGGGGGTCCTACAATGAGCAGTTCTTC

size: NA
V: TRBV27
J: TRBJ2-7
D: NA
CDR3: CASSPSLDEQYF
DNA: TGTGCCAGCAGCCCTTCACTAGACGAGCAGTACTTC

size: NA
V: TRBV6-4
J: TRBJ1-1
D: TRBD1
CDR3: CASRDARDRLFF
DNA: TGTGCCAGCAGAGACGCCCGGGACAGGCTTTTCTTT

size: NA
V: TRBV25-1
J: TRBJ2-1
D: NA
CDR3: CASSESGRDEQFF
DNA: TGTGCCAGCAGTGAATCAGGCAGGGATGAGCAGTTCTTC

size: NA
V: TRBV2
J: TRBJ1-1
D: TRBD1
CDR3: CASGVGQGTEAFF
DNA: TGTGCCAGCGGTGTAGGACAGGGGACTGAAGCTTTCTTT

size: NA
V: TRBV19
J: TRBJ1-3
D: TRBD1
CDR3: CASRTETGTGNTIYF
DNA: TGTGCCAGTAGGACCGAGACAGGGACTGGAAACACCATATATTTT

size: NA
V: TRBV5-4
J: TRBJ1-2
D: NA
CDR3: CASSLVSGDGYTF
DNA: TGTGCCAGCAGCTTGGTGTCAGGGGACGGCTACACCTTC

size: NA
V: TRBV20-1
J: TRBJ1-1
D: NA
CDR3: CRPGQNTEAFF
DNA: TGCAGGCCGGGACAGAACACTGAAGCTTTCTTT

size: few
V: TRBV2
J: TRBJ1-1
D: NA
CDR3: CASSGSTEAFF
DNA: TGTGCCAGCAGTGGCAGCACTGAAGCTTTCTTT

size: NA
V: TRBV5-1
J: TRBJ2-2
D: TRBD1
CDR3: CASSVMGQKNTGELFF
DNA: TGCGCCAGCAGCGTCATGGGACAGAAGAACACCGGGGAGCTGTTTTTT

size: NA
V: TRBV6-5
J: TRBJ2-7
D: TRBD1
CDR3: CASSSRQGSSYEQYF
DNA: TGTGCCAGCAGTTCTCGACAGGGGAGCTCCTACGAGCAGTACTTC

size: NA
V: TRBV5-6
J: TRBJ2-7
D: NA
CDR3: CASSRSGGDSYEQYF
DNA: TGTGCCAGCAGCCGGAGCGGAGGGGACTCCTACGAGCAGTACTTC

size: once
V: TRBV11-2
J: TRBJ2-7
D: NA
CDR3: CASSLAYSPPVYEQYF
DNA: TGTGCCAGCAGCTTAGCGTACAGCCCTCCGGTCTACGAGCAGTACTTC

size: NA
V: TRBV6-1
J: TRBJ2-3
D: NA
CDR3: CASSVMTVTDTQYF
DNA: TGTGCCAGCAGTGTTATGACAGTCACAGATACGCAGTATTTT

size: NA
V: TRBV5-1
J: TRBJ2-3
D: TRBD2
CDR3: CASSLLAGGPRTDTQYF
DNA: TGCGCCAGCAGCTTGTTAGCGGGAGGCCCCCGCACAGATACGCAGTATTTT

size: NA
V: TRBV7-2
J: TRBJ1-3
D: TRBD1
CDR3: CASSLVRQGMTGNTIYF
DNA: TGTGCCAGCAGCTTAGTTCGACAGGGAATGACTGGAAACACCATATATTTT

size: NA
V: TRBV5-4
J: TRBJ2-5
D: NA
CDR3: CASSPGGTGETQYF
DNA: TGTGCCAGCAGCCCAGGGGGGACCGGTGAGACCCAGTACTTC

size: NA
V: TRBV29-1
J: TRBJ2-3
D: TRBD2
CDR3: CSGLTSGRARTQYF
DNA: TGCAGCGGCCTGACTAGCGGGAGGGCCAGAACGCAGTATTTT

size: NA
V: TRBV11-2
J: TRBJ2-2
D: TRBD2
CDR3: CASRGPSGRAYTGELFF
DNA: TGTGCCAGCAGGGGCCCTAGCGGGAGGGCCTACACCGGGGAGCTGTTTTTT

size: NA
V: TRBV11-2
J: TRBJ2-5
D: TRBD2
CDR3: CASSPGTSGRSETQYF
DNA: TGTGCCAGCAGCCCTGGGACTAGCGGGAGAAGCGAGACCCAGTACTTC

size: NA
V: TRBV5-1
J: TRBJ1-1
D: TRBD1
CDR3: CASSPQGETEAFF
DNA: TGCGCCAGCAGCCCGCAGGGGGAAACTGAAGCTTTCTTT

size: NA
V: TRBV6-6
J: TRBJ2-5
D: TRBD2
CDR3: CASGLAGIKTQYF
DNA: TGTGCCAGCGGACTAGCGGGAATAAAGACCCAGTACTTC

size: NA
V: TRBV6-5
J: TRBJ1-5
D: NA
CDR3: CASSRTVNQPQHF
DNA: TGTGCCAGCAGTCGGACAGTAAATCAGCCCCAGCATTTT

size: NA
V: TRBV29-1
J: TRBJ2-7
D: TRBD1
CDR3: CSARQGSSYEQYF
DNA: TGCAGCGCCCGACAGGGGAGCTCCTACGAGCAGTACTTC